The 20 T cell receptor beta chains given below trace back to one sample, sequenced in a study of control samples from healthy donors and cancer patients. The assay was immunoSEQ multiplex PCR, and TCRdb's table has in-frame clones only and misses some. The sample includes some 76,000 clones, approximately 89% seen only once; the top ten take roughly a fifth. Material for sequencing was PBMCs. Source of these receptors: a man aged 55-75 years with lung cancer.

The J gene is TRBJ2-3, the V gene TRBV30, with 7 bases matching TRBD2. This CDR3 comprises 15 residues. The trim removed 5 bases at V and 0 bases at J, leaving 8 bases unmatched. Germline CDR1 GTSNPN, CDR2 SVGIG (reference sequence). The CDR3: CAWGRAGLSTDTQYF. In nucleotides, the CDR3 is TGTGCCTGGGGCCGAGCGGGACTAAGCACAGATACGCAGTATTTT.

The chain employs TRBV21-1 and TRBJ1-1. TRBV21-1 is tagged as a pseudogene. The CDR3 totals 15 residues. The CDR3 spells CASSKEGSPNTEAFF. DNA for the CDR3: TGTGCCAGCAGCAAAGAAGGGAGCCCGAACACTGAAGCTTTCTTT.

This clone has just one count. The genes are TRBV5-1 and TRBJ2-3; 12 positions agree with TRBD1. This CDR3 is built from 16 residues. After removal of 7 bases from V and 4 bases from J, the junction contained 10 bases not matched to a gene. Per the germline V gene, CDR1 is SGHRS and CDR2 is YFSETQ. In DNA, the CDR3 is TGCGCCAGCGGGAAACCGGGACAGGGGGCCTCAGATACGCAGTATTTT. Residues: CASGKPGQGASDTQYF.

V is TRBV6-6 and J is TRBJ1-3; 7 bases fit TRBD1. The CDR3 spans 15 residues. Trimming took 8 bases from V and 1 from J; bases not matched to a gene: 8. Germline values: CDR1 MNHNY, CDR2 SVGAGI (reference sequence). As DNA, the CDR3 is TGTGCCAGCTTTTACAGGGGAAGTTCTGGAAACACCATATATTTT. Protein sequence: CASFYRGSSGNTIYF.

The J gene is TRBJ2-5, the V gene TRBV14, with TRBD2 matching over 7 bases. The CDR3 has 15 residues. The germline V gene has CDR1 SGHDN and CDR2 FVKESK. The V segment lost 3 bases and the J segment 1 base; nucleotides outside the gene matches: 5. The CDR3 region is CASSQLAEVQETQYF. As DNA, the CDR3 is TGTGCCAGCAGCCAGCTAGCGGAGGTCCAAGAGACCCAGTACTTC.

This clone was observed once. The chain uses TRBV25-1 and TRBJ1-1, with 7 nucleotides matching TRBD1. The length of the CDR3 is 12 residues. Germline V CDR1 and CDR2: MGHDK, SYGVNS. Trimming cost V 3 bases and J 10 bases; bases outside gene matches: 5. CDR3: CASSDIRTGAFF. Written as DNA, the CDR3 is TGTGCCAGCAGTGACATAAGGACAGGAGCTTTCTTT.

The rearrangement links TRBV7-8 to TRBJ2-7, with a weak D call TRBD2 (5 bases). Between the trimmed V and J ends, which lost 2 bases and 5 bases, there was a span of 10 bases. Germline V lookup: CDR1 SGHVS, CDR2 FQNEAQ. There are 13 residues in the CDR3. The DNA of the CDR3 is TGTGCCAGCAGCTTAACGGAGGCGGACGAGCAGTACGTC. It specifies CASSLTEADEQYV.

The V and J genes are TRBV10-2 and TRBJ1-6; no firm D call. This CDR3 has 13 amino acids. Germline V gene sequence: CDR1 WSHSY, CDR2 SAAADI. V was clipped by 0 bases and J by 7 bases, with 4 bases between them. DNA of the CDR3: TGCGCCAGCAGTGAGTCACGGAATTCACCCCTCCACTTT. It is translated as CASSESRNSPLHF.

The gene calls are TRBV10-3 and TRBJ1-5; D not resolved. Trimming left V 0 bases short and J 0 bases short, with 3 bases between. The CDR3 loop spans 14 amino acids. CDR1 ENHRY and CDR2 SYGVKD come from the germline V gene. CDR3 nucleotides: TGTGCCATCAGTGAGTCCTATAGCAATCAGCCCCAGCATTTT. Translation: CAISESYSNQPQHF.

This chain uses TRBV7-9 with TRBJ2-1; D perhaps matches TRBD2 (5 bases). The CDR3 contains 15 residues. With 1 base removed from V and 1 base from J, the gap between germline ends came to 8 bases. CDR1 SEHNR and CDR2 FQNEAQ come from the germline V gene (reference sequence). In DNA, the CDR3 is TGTGCCAGCAGCTTAGTCGGGGATTCCTACAATGAGCAGTTCTTC. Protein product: CASSLVGDSYNEQFF.

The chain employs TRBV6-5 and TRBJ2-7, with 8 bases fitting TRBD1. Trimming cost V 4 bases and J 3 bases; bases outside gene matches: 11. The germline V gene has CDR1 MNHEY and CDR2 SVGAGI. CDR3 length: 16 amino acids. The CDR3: CASSSTVDRDYYEQYV. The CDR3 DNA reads TGTGCCAGCAGTTCAACGGTGGACAGGGATTACTACGAGCAGTACGTC.

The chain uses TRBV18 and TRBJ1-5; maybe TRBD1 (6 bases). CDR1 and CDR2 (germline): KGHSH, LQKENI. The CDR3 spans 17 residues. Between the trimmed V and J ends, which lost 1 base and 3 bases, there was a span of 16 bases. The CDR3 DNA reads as TGTGCCAGCTCACCACGGGCACAGGGAGCTAACAATCAGCCCCAGCATTTT. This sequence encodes CASSPRAQGANNQPQHF.

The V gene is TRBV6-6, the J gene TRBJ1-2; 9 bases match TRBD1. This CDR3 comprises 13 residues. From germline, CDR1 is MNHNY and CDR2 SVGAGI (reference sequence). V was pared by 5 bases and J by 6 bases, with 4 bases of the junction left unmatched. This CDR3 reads CASSQTGGNGYTF. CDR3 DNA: TGTGCCAGCAGTCAGACAGGGGGTAATGGCTACACCTTC.

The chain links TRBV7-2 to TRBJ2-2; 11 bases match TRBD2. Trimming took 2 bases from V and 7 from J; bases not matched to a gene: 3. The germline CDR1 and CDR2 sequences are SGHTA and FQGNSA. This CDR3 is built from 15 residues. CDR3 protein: CASSLTSGGGGELFF. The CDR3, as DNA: TGTGCCAGCAGCTTAACTAGCGGGGGAGGCGGGGAGCTGTTTTTT.

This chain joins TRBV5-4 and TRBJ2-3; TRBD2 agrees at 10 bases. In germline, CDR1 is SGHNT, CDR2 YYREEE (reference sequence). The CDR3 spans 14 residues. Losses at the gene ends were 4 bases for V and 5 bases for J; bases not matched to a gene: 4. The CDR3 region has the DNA TGTGCCAGCAGCCTAGCGGGGGCGGGAGATACGCAGTATTTT. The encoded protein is CASSLAGAGDTQYF. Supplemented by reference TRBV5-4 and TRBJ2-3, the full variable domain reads ETGVTQSPTHLIKTRGQQVTLRCSSQSGHNTVSWYQQALGQGPQFIFQYYREEENGRGNFPPRFSGLQFPNYSSELNVNALELDDSALYLCASSLAGAGDTQYFGPGTRLTVL.

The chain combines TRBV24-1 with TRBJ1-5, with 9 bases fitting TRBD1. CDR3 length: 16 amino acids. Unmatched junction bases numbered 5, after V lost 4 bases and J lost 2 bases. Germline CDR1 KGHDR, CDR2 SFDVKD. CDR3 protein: CATSDRTGAGNQPQHF. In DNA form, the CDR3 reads TGTGCCACCAGTGACAGGACAGGGGCGGGCAATCAGCCCCAGCATTTT.

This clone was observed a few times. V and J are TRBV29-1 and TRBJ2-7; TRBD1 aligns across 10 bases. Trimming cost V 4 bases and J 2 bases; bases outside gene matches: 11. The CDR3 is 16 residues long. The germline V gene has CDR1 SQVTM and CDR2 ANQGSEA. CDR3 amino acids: CSVVSRGTGVPYEQYF. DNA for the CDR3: TGCAGCGTTGTCTCTCGCGGGACAGGGGTTCCCTACGAGCAGTACTTC.

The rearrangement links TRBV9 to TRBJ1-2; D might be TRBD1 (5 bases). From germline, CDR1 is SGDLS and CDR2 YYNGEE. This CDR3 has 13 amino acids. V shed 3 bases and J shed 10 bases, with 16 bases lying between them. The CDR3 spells CASSAGTLEDYTF. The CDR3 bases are TGTGCCAGCAGCGCCGGGACCCTCGAAGACTACACCTTC. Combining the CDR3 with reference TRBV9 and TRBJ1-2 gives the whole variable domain DSGVTQTPKHLITATGQRVTLRCSPRSGDLSVYWYQQSLDQGLQFLIQYYNGEERAKGNILERFSAQQFPDLHSELNLSSLELGDSALYFCASSAGTLEDYTFGSGTRLTVV.

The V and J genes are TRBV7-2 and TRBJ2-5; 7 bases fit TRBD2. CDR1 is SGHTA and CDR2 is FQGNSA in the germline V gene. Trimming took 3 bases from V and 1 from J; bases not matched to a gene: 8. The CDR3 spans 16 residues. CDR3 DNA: TGTGCCAGCAGCTTTGCTAGCGGAGATATCCAAGAGACCCAGTACTTC. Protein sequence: CASSFASGDIQETQYF.

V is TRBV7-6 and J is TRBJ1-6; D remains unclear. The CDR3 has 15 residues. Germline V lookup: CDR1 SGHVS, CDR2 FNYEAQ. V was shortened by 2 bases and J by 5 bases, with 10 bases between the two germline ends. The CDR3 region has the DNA TGTGCCAGCAGCTTATTAGACGGCGATAATTCACCCCTCCACTTT. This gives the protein CASSLLDGDNSPLHF.